Described below is a single T cell receptor (beta chain) sequence and its context. The target antigen is unknown. Next came a second PCR, run for roughly 6 to 11 cycles, which used a sample-barcoded 5' primer along with a J-beta primer mix. MiXCR, applied by TCRdb to the 5' RACE reads, yields one record per CDR3 protein. The sample consists of fewer than 900,000 distinct CDR3 sequences, around 40% of them appearing once. The trim removed 4 bases at V and 2 bases at J, leaving 9 bases unmatched. Germline V lookup: CDR1 DFQATT, CDR2 SNEGSKA (reference sequence). The CDR3 consists of 15 residues. The data belong to a study of blood T cells in healthy people across ages. Study conclusions and caveats: Unknown donor CMV status possibly confounded expanded clonotype changes. As naive T cell percentage varied, TCR beta diversity correlated strongly with it. Naive and antigen-experienced cells were not separated, limiting conclusive comparison. In long-lived donors, naive CD4+ cell counts and diversity exceeded those of aged donors.

The receptor was isolated from a woman aged 60-70 years in good health. V and J are TRBV20-1 and TRBJ1-1, with 8 bases lining up with TRBD1. Sequencing was done on a sample of blood. CDR3 bases: TGCAGTGCTAACCCCGCAGACAGGGGAAACACTGAAGCTTTCTTT. This encodes CSANPADRGNTEAFF.